This T cell receptor beta chain emerged from a study of a mutant IDH1 vaccine in newly diagnosed glioma. Study-level background: Vaccination of patients was performed eight times, in weeks 1, 3, 5, 7, 11, 15, 19 and 23. Vaccine administration was initiated 4-6 weeks following radiotherapy alone, or with temozolomide cycles.

This CDR3 has 12 residues. V lost 6 bases and J lost 10, with 12 bases in between. Germline lookup yields CDR1 MNHEY and CDR2 SMNVEV (reference sequence). As for this clone: Its target is unknown.

TCRdb's copy holds only in-frame clones and misses some; the assay was immunoSEQ multiplex PCR. The profile shows around 56,000 clones, 80% to 90% of them singletons. The time point here: week 23, last vaccination. The content of each vaccine dose was 300 ug of mutant IDH1 20-mer peptide, and topical imiquimod accompanied it. Overall study findings and caveats: Vaccine-induced immune responses were detected in 85% to 95% of patients.

The rearrangement uses TRBV27 and TRBJ1-4; no clear D. This material consisted of PBMCs, taken from a glioma patient whose treatment included an IDH1 peptide vaccine. The clonotype originates from a woman between 40 and 55 years old with glioma. Some clones in this sample may be carry-over from other donors' samples. The CDR3 DNA is TGTGCCAGCAGCACGGCGGGCGGAAAACTGTTTTTT. Protein sequence: CASSTAGGKLFF.